This T cell receptor (beta chain) was recovered during a study of cytomegalovirus exposure and HLA in healthy donors. Points from the study as a whole: Sequencing likely generated an artifact that appeared as a cluster of highly shared sequence variants.

Germline CDR1 reads SGHTA; CDR2 reads FQGTGA. V was pared by 4 bases and J by 1 base, with 15 bases between. This CDR3 comprises 16 residues. It was with 60 Vbeta and 13 Jbeta primers that the PCR ran. The table came from immunoSEQ multiplex PCR; TCRdb's copy has only in-frame clones and leaves some out. The sample holds some 200,000 clones, around 83% seen once. Worth noting for this clone: Its antigen is unknown.

The receptor was isolated from a girl aged 10-17 years in good health and CMV-seronegative. The chain recombines TRBV7-3 with TRBJ2-3; TRBD1 might be the D (6 bases). Source material: PBMCs. CDR3 residues: CASSSHNWTGTDTQYF. The CDR3 DNA sequence: TGTGCCAGCAGCTCTCACAATTGGACAGGCACAGATACGCAGTATTTT.